A selection of T cell receptor beta chains follows, all from one sample in a study of blood T cell repertoires in COVID-19. Using immunoSEQ multiplex PCR, the repertoire was profiled, and TCRdb retains in-frame clones only, with some absent. The sample contains approximately 210,000 clones, 84% of which appear only once. Sequenced material: peripheral blood. These TCRs come from a woman older than 75 with COVID-19, enrolled during active disease. The CDR3 runs from the conserved cysteine through the conserved F or W.

v_call cdr3_aa
TRBV10-3 CAISGTQYNEQFF
TRBV7-2 CASSLDISYEQYF
TRBV7-5 CARSSRDRAYGYTF
TRBV28 CASNPGQGYSPLHF
TRBV5-1 CASSFGTETYEQYF
TRBV6-2/TRBV6-3 CASSDRVSYNSPLHF
TRBV5-1 CASSLAQGEGTEAFF
TRBV9 CASSVQADNQPQHF
TRBV2 CASRGGSTKVSNQPQHF
TRBV5-4 CASSLGTGGTGELFF
TRBV28 CASAKPGQGINSNQPQHF
TRBV6-5 CASSPPGLEAFF
TRBV5-1 CASSLEPPTNYGYTF
TRBV5-1 CASSSGQNTEAFF
TRBV5-1 CASSLDGAMGYTF
TRBV7-2 CASRARNRDYEQYF
TRBV5-1 CASSLSGGLALIPSVSDTQYF
TRBV3-1/TRBV3-2 CASSQGRTAALNYNEQFF
TRBV28 CASRPPGGRNEQYF
TRBV28 CASRGQSGYTF
TRBV24-1 CATSDPRRVRTGELFF
TRBV3-1/TRBV3-2 CASSLRGNTIYF
TRBV7-6 CASSLDGGGYTF
TRBV6-1 CASRGSGVSYNEQFF
TRBV5-4 CASSLGAPGAGNTIYF
TRBV19 CASSIVGGEETQYF
TRBV7-2 CASSWRGTGDGQETQYF
TRBV6-2/TRBV6-3 CASSYRRENGYTF
TRBV3-1/TRBV3-2 CASSPGQGISPLHF
TRBV3-1/TRBV3-2 CASSSAGELFF
TRBV7-2 CASSLISYGYTF
TRBV3-1/TRBV3-2 CASSQRGGNTIYF
TRBV7-3 CASSSSGTIKQYF
TRBV6-5 CASSYPTGQIGQPQHF
TRBV18 CASSPPTASARFF
TRBV7-9 CASSSNQGSSNSPLHF
TRBV7-2 CASSPGLAGPLQLTDTQYF
TRBV5-8 CASGSSGTAYNQPQHF
TRBV3-1/TRBV3-2 CASSQGGGSTEAFF
TRBV30 CAWSRRIMNTEAFF
TRBV28 CASKEGGNQETQYF
TRBV2 CASLKRGYTDTQYF
TRBV11-2 CASSLRENTEAFF
TRBV19 CASSGLSGNTIYF
TRBV29-1 CSVLFSAEAFF
TRBV10-1 CASSSGPGNEQFF
TRBV7-9 CASSPDRGETQYF
TRBV5-1 CASSGDRSQGQTQYF
TRBV19 CASSRGDRNSPLHF
TRBV5-4 CASSLIGTAHQETQYF
TRBV25-1 CASSDRQGRYEQYF
TRBV5-1 CASTRGSGGTDTQYF
TRBV6-4 CASSARPGTGGGEQFF